This T cell receptor (beta chain) originates from a study of T cells after yellow fever vaccination. Across the study: Low-cell-number fractions were prepared with SMART-Seq v4 Ultra Low Input.

In its sample, this clonotype was seen many times. TCRdb analysed the 5' RACE reads with MiXCR anew, one entry per CDR3 protein. The sample shows about 310,000 distinct CDR3 sequences, roughly 4% of them seen only once. V was shortened by 4 bases and J by 7 bases, with 16 bases between the two germline ends. The CDR3 totals 14 residues. Germline CDR1 reads MGHRA; CDR2 reads YSYEKL. The input for sequencing was PBMCs, taken on the day of the yellow fever booster vaccination. This receptor was identified in a man aged 18 to 30 who received the YFV17D yellow fever vaccine. The genes are TRBV4-1 and TRBJ2-5; D may be TRBD2 (6 bases). As DNA, the CDR3 is TGCGCCAGCAGCCGAGAGGCCCCCGGGGGGACCCAGTACTTC. Its protein product is CASSREAPGGTQYF.